The rows below give T cell receptor beta chains drawn from one sample of a study of T cells in Graves' hyperthyroidism and ophthalmopathy. TCRdb re-analysed the multiplex PCR reads in MiXCR, keeping a single row per CDR3 protein. The data hold around 600,000 distinct CDR3 sequences, with approximately 15% observed a single time. Input material: blood. These receptors were obtained from a woman younger than 35 with Graves' ophthalmopathy. Both conserved end residues are part of each CDR3. Each record gives: J gene, D gene, V gene, CDR3 protein. A D gene is named only where the DNA matches it firmly.

TRBJ1-1	.	TRBV5-1	CASSLEGYGKTEAFF
TRBJ2-1	.	TRBV15	CATSTRGGSDEQFF
TRBJ2-5	.	TRBV6-1	CASSDKAGRTQYF
TRBJ1-1	.	TRBV12-3/TRBV12-4	CASSFLRNTEAFF
TRBJ2-3	.	TRBV28	CASRPGLRADTQYF
TRBJ2-7	TRBD2	TRBV4-1	CASSPGTSGRGGYEQYF
TRBJ1-3	TRBD1	TRBV15	CATSRDPGQGASTIYF
TRBJ2-2	TRBD2	TRBV9	CASSVGLGEGTGELFF
TRBJ2-7	.	TRBV27	CASSFRTNYEQYF
TRBJ1-1	TRBD1	TRBV29-1	CSVPGGNTEAFF
TRBJ2-1	.	TRBV19	CASSIMARGRSNEQFF
TRBJ2-7	TRBD2	TRBV20-1	CSVKRGGSYEQYF
TRBJ2-2	.	TRBV6-6	CASSYFGMNTGELFF
TRBJ1-1	TRBD1	TRBV4-3	CASSQFWTGGTEAFF
TRBJ2-7	.	TRBV6-1	CASSRRDLYEQYF
TRBJ1-1	TRBD1	TRBV20-1	CSARDQGAWMNTEAFF
TRBJ2-1	TRBD2	TRBV11-1	CASSFGLAGDPYNEQFF
TRBJ2-1	.	TRBV7-9	CASSLGRGGGAEGSYNEQFF
TRBJ2-5	TRBD2	TRBV7-9	CASSLGTSGTSGETQYF
TRBJ2-1	TRBD2	TRBV12-3/TRBV12-4	CASRLALSSYNEQFF
TRBJ2-2	TRBD2	TRBV7-9	CASSLRGRGTANTGELFF
TRBJ2-7	TRBD1	TRBV6-1	CASSNRGQGGYEQYF
TRBJ2-1	.	TRBV20-1	CSARDSAGPAYNEQFF
TRBJ1-5	TRBD1	TRBV19	CASASGQSNQPQHF
TRBJ1-2	TRBD1	TRBV27	CASSPHRGSPYGYTF
TRBJ2-7	TRBD1	TRBV2	CASSVSPGTGIHYYEQYF
TRBJ1-6	TRBD1	TRBV7-9	CASSLDNRGNSPLHF
TRBJ2-2	.	TRBV7-9	CASSLGGTYTGELFF
TRBJ2-1	TRBD2	TRBV5-1	CASSTGLAGARHEQFF
TRBJ1-1	.	TRBV18	CASSPETPAFF
TRBJ2-7	TRBD1	TRBV9	CASSTGGNYEQYF
TRBJ2-5	.	TRBV27	CASSPSMYTETQYF
TRBJ1-1	.	TRBV5-6	CASSLPLMNTEAFF
TRBJ2-1	.	TRBV20-1	CSARDRESEQFF
TRBJ2-2	.	TRBV9	CASSVGQGTSPGELFF
TRBJ2-1	.	TRBV7-2	CASSSAGIQPDNEQFF
TRBJ2-7	.	TRBV7-9	CASSSGVWQGVSYEQYF
TRBJ2-1	TRBD2	TRBV7-2	CASSQSGSPYNEQFF
TRBJ2-3	TRBD1	TRBV6-1	CASSRGQITDTQYF
TRBJ2-4	TRBD1	TRBV11-2	CASSFLSPLRDRGEVNIQYF